One sample yielded the 9 T cell receptor beta chains listed below, sequenced in a study of control samples from healthy donors and cancer patients. Assay used: immunoSEQ multiplex PCR; TCRdb lists only in-frame clones, some missing. The sample includes about 130,000 clones, approximately 94% of them seen just once. The sequenced sample was PBMCs. The source is a man aged 45 to 65 with head and neck cancer.

The chain recombines TRBV4-3 with TRBJ2-1; the D gene could be TRBD1 or TRBD2 (6 bases each). Per the germline V gene, CDR1 is LGHNA and CDR2 is YSLEER. The V end was cut by 0 bases, the J end by 0 bases, with 12 bases between. The CDR3 has 17 residues. This CDR3 is CASSQDEGGLSYNEQFF. The CDR3 bases are TGCGCCAGCAGCCAAGATGAAGGGGGGCTCTCCTACAATGAGCAGTTCTTC.

J is TRBJ2-2 and V is TRBV11-1, with D maybe TRBD1 (6 bases). Germline V gene lookup returns CDR1 SGHAT and CDR2 FQDESV (reference sequence). V lost 1 base, J lost 6 bases, and 6 bases lay in between. CDR3 length: 13 residues. In nucleotides, the CDR3 is TGTGCCAGCAGCTTAGACAGGGCCGGGGAGCTGTTTTTT. Amino acids: CASSLDRAGELFF.

This chain connects TRBV27 to TRBJ2-7; D perhaps matches TRBD2 (6 bases). Deletions cut 5 bases from V and 1 base from J, with 12 bases between. The CDR3 length is 14 residues. Germline CDR1 and CDR2: MNHEY and SMNVEV (reference sequence). The CDR3 nucleotides read TGTGCCAGCAGTCGGGACTTTTGGTCCTACGAGCAGTACTTC. It translates to CASSRDFWSYEQYF.

As for this clone: Other DNA sequences within the sample encode an identical CDR3. The V gene is TRBV12-3 or TRBV12-4, the J gene TRBJ2-3; unclear D gene. The CDR3 has 13 residues. V shed 4 bases and J shed 0 bases, with 5 bases lying between them. CDR3 in amino acids: CASSSYSTDTQYF. DNA of the CDR3: TGTGCCAGCAGTTCTTACAGCACAGATACGCAGTATTTT.

A single count supports this clone. This chain links TRBV6-2 or TRBV6-3 with TRBJ1-1; D is unresolved. V was cut by 1 base and J by 5 bases, with 5 bases left in between. From germline, CDR1 is MNHEY and CDR2 SVGEGT. The CDR3 is 12 amino acids. CDR3 nucleotide sequence: TGTGCCAGCAGTTACTTAGGAACTGAAGCTTTCTTT. The encoded protein is CASSYLGTEAFF.

The rearrangement links TRBV6-2 or TRBV6-3 to TRBJ2-3; D gene unclear. Deletions cut 2 bases from V and 1 base from J, with 7 bases between. This CDR3 has 14 amino acids. The germline gives CDR1 MNHEY, CDR2 SVGEGT. Here the CDR3 reads CASSYTYGTDTQYF. CDR3 nucleotides: TGTGCCAGCAGTTACACTTATGGCACAGATACGCAGTATTTT.

J is TRBJ1-1 and V is TRBV24-1; weak D call: TRBD1 (5 bases). Trimming pared 7 bases from V and 4 bases from J, leaving 9 bases between. Germline V lookup: CDR1 KGHDR, CDR2 SFDVKD. The length of the CDR3 is 12 residues. The CDR3 loop reads CATRGRGTEAFF. In DNA, the CDR3 is TGTGCCACCAGGGGGCGAGGCACTGAAGCTTTCTTT.

The V and J genes are TRBV5-6 and TRBJ2-3, with D possibly TRBD2 on 5 matching bases. CDR1 is SGHDT, CDR2 YYEEEE, per germline. CDR3 length equals 13 residues. V dropped 3 bases and J dropped 6 bases, with 11 bases sitting between them. The CDR3 here is CASSSGLTDTQYF. Here the CDR3 DNA reads TGTGCCAGCAGCTCTGGACTCACGGATACGCAGTATTTT. The full variable domain, completed using reference TRBV5-6 and TRBJ2-3, is DAGVTQSPTHLIKTRGQQVTLRCSPKSGHDTVSWYQQALGQGPQFIFQYYEEEERQRGNFPDRFSGHQFPNYSSELNVNALLLGDSALYLCASSSGLTDTQYFGPGTRLTVL.

This clone was seen only once. CDR3 DNA sequence: TGTGCCAGCTCCAACGTGGGTGACCCGCAGTTCTTC. Amino acid sequence: CASSNVGDPQFF. V and J are TRBV11-3 and TRBJ2-1; D uncertain. The CDR3 extends over 12 amino acids. V lost 8 bases and J 12 bases, leaving 17 bases between the germline ends. Germline-derived CDR1 and CDR2 are SGHNT and YENEEA.